This TCR beta chain was recorded in a study of blood T cell repertoires in COVID-19. Study in general: The study drew acute and convalescent COVID-19 samples from the United States, Italy and Spain. Sample material is recorded as cDNA or gDNA derived from T cells, B-cell-depleted T cells, or PBMCs.

Authors' analysis steps: The assay estimated nucleated cells by amplifying reference gene primers. TCRdb keeps only in-frame clones here, not all; method: immunoSEQ multiplex PCR. V and J calls plus clone size are reproduced from that table; the DNA served to infer D and trimming. The sample lists about 380,000 clones; 85% were seen once. In its sample, this clone was seen once. This receptor was taken from a woman aged 18-29 years with acute or convalescent COVID-19. The specimen was peripheral blood.

In nucleotides, the CDR3 is TGTGCCAGCAGCCCGAGCCGGGAGCAGTTCTTC. Residues: CASSPSREQFF. The rearrangement links TRBV9 to TRBJ2-1; the D is unclear. Germline V gene lookup returns CDR1 SGDLS and CDR2 YYNGEE. With 4 bases removed from V and 10 bases from J, the gap between germline ends came to 9 bases. This CDR3 spans 11 amino acids.